These 24 T cell receptor beta chains came from one sample sequenced in a study of blood T cell repertoires in COVID-19. The data were produced by immunoSEQ multiplex PCR, yet TCRdb's version contains in-frame clones alone and is incomplete. The data contain under 500,000 clones, around 89% of them seen just once; the ten biggest clones take up around 4.4%. The specimen sequenced was peripheral blood. The receptors derive from a woman in her twenties or thirties with acute or convalescent COVID-19.

The chain is built from TRBV10-3 and TRBJ2-1; the D gene is possibly TRBD1 (6 bases). V lost 5 bases and J 5 bases, leaving 16 bases between the germline ends. This CDR3 has 15 residues. Germline V lookup: CDR1 ENHRY, CDR2 SYGVKD. The DNA of the CDR3 is TGTGCCATCAGTAGGCTTGAACAGGGCCACAATGAGCAGTTCTTC. Residues: CAISRLEQGHNEQFF.

This clone was counted once. The rearrangement links TRBV7-3 to TRBJ1-2; TRBD1 is a possible D gene (6 bases). V shed 0 bases and J shed 8 bases, with 13 bases lying between them. Germline V gives CDR1 SGHTA, CDR2 FQGTGA. This CDR3 is 14 amino acids long. CDR3 in amino acids: CASSLTGHRGGYTF. DNA of the CDR3: TGTGCCAGCAGCTTAACGGGACACCGGGGAGGCTACACCTTC.

The chain has TRBV9 and TRBJ2-2; D unclear. Germline V CDR1 and CDR2: SGDLS, YYNGEE. The CDR3 loop spans 18 amino acids. V was shortened by 3 bases and J by 0 bases, with 18 bases between the two germline ends. CDR3 bases: TGTGCCAGCAGCGCTAACCCAGCCGGGTCGACGAACACCGGGGAGCTGTTTTTT. Its protein is CASSANPAGSTNTGELFF. Supplemented by reference TRBV9 and TRBJ2-2, the full variable domain reads DSGVTQTPKHLITATGQRVTLRCSPRSGDLSVYWYQQSLDQGLQFLIQYYNGEERAKGNILERFSAQQFPDLHSELNLSSLELGDSALYFCASSANPAGSTNTGELFFGEGSRLTVL.

The chain couples TRBV7-9 to TRBJ1-2; tentative D call: TRBD1 (5 bases). Germline values: CDR1 SEHNR, CDR2 FQNEAQ (reference sequence). Trimming left V 8 bases short and J 1 base short, with 8 bases between. The length of the CDR3 is 12 residues. The CDR3 region is CASGTVNYGYTF. CDR3 in DNA: TGTGCCAGCGGGACTGTTAACTATGGCTACACCTTC. The variable domain in full, completed from reference TRBV7-9 and TRBJ1-2, reads DTGVSQNPRHKITKRGQNVTFRCDPISEHNRLYWYRQTLGQGPEFLTYFQNEAQLEKSRLLSDRFSAERPKGSFSTLEIQRTEQGDSAMYLCASGTVNYGYTFGSGTRLTVV.

This clone was seen more than once but under ten times. The chain couples TRBV9 to TRBJ1-5; D gene ambiguous. This CDR3 comprises 14 residues. The V gene lost 4 bases and the J gene lost 2 bases, with 10 bases spanning the gap. Germline V gene lookup returns CDR1 SGDLS and CDR2 YYNGEE. The CDR3 DNA sequence: TGTGCCAGCAGCTCAGGATACGGCAATCAGCCCCAGCATTTT. Translated, it gives CASSSGYGNQPQHF.

V usage is TRBV6-6 and J usage is TRBJ2-7; perhaps TRBD1 as D (6 bases). The V end was cut by 7 bases, the J end by 3 bases, with 10 bases between. This CDR3 comprises 12 residues. The germline gives CDR1 MNHNY, CDR2 SVGAGI (reference sequence). The CDR3 here is CASKGVSYEQYF. Written as DNA, the CDR3 is TGTGCCAGCAAGGGGGTGAGCTACGAGCAGTACTTC.

The CDR3 spells CASSFRLADDNEQFF. The CDR3 DNA reads as TGTGCCAGCAGTTTCAGACTAGCGGACGACAATGAGCAGTTCTTC. The chain couples TRBV28 to TRBJ2-1, with 9 bases fitting TRBD2. The CDR3 is made up of 15 amino acids. Per the germline V gene, CDR1 is MDHEN and CDR2 is SYDVKM. Trimming took 3 bases from V and 5 from J; bases not matched to a gene: 5.

The V call is TRBV19, the J call TRBJ2-7; 7 bases are a match to TRBD1. This CDR3 region has 15 residues. Unmatched junction bases numbered 12, after V lost 5 bases and J lost 5 bases. The V gene's germline CDR1 is LNHDA and CDR2 SQIVND (reference sequence). Here the CDR3 reads CASSPQTGYGDEQYF. DNA of the CDR3: TGTGCCAGTAGTCCCCAGACAGGGTACGGCGACGAGCAGTACTTC. Full variable domain (rest looked up from reference TRBV19 and TRBJ2-7): DGGITQSPKYLFRKEGQNVTLSCEQNLNHDAMYWYRQDPGQGLRLIYYSQIVNDFQKGDIAEGYSVSREKKESFPLTVTSAQKNPTAFYLCASSPQTGYGDEQYFGPGTRLTVT.

This clone was found once. The CDR3 nucleotides read TGTGCCAGCAGGTTACGTCCTAGTTTAATAGATACGCAGTATTTT. Translating it yields CASRLRPSLIDTQYF. This chain connects TRBV6-5 to TRBJ2-3; D unclear. Germline-derived CDR1 and CDR2 are MNHEY and SVGAGI. V shed 6 bases and J shed 5 bases, with 18 bases lying between them. The CDR3 totals 15 residues.

This clone has only a few counts. The chain links TRBV5-8 to TRBJ1-4; D gene ambiguous. Germline V gene sequence: CDR1 SGHTS, CDR2 YDEGEE. The CDR3 runs to 17 residues. Trimming removed 4 bases from V and 0 bases from J, with 16 bases in between. This CDR3 reads CASSARPHMTTNEKLFF. DNA of the CDR3: TGTGCCAGCAGCGCTAGACCGCACATGACAACTAATGAAAAACTGTTTTTT.

This clone was seen a few times. This chain joins TRBV5-1 and TRBJ1-1; weak D call: TRBD1 (6 bases). The germline V gene has CDR1 SGHRS and CDR2 YFSETQ. V was clipped by 5 bases and J by 1 base, with 12 bases between them. The CDR3 is 14 residues long. The CDR3 sequence: CASRPTDRNTEAFF. Here the CDR3 DNA reads TGCGCCAGCAGACCGACGGACAGGAACACTGAAGCTTTCTTT.

CDR3 protein: CASSLLPGLALNEQFF. CDR3 coding DNA: TGCGCCAGCAGCTTACTTCCGGGACTAGCGTTAAATGAGCAGTTCTTC. The V and J genes are TRBV5-1 and TRBJ2-1; 10 bases fit TRBD2. In germline, CDR1 is SGHRS, CDR2 YFSETQ. After removal of 2 bases from V and 7 bases from J, the junction contained 9 bases not matched to a gene. The CDR3 contains 16 residues.

This clone was picked up one time. This chain links TRBV30 with TRBJ1-4; TRBD1 matches 11 bases. There are 15 residues in the CDR3. The germline V gene encodes CDR1 GTSNPN and CDR2 SVGIG (reference sequence). V was clipped by 3 bases and J by 7 bases; unmatched bases: 7. In DNA form, the CDR3 reads TGTGCCTGGAGCGACCTAGGGACAGGGGGTGAAAAACTGTTTTTT. It codes for CAWSDLGTGGEKLFF.

The chain couples TRBV9 to TRBJ2-1; TRBD1 agrees at 7 bases. The CDR3 runs 13 residues. Germline loops: CDR1 SGDLS, CDR2 YYNGEE. The V and J ends lost 0 bases and 8 bases, in that order; junction bases with no gene match: 2. The CDR3 DNA sequence: TGTGCCAGCAGCGTAGCCCAGGGGGATGAGCAGTTCTTC. This codes for CASSVAQGDEQFF. The variable domain in full, with the rest retrieved from reference TRBV9 and TRBJ2-1, is DSGVTQTPKHLITATGQRVTLRCSPRSGDLSVYWYQQSLDQGLQFLIQYYNGEERAKGNILERFSAQQFPDLHSELNLSSLELGDSALYFCASSVAQGDEQFFGPGTRLTVL.

The rearrangement joins TRBV9 to TRBJ1-2; 9 bases line up with TRBD1. With V trimmed by 4 bases and J by 6 bases, 7 bases remained unmatched. Germline V gene lookup returns CDR1 SGDLS and CDR2 YYNGEE. The CDR3 loop spans 14 amino acids. CDR3 region: CASSSHRGQDGYTF. The CDR3 DNA is TGTGCCAGCAGCTCGCACAGGGGGCAGGATGGCTACACCTTC.

V gene TRBV4-1 combines with J gene TRBJ2-5, with 7 bases matching TRBD1. The CDR3 spans 14 residues. Unmatched junction bases numbered 2, after V lost 2 bases and J lost 2 bases. Germline V gene data show CDR1 as MGHRA and CDR2 as YSYEKL. The CDR3 loop is CASSQPGQQETQYF. The CDR3 nucleotides are TGCGCCAGCAGCCAACCGGGACAGCAAGAGACCCAGTACTTC.

This clone has only one observation. This rearrangement joins TRBV12-3 or TRBV12-4 to TRBJ2-1; weak D call: TRBD1 (6 bases). The V end was cut by 5 bases, the J end by 10 bases, with 9 bases between. This CDR3 comprises 11 residues. CDR3 in DNA: TGTGCCAGCAGTCACAGGGACGAGCAGTTCTTC. It is translated as CASSHRDEQFF.

The chain employs TRBV19 and TRBJ2-1; perhaps TRBD2 as D (6 bases). In germline, CDR1 is LNHDA, CDR2 SQIVND (reference sequence). Trimming shortened V by 3 bases and J by 4 bases, and 22 bases separated the two germline ends. CDR3 length: 18 residues. The CDR3 DNA reads TGTGCCAGTAGTATTCTTGTTGGTGGCGGGGATTCATACAATGAGCAGTTCTTC. Amino acids: CASSILVGGGDSYNEQFF.

The chain links TRBV7-9 to TRBJ2-5; D remains ambiguous. The V gene lost 2 bases and the J gene lost 0 bases, with 4 bases spanning the gap. This CDR3 contains 13 residues. CDR1 and CDR2 (germline): SEHNR, FQNEAQ (reference sequence). The CDR3 region has the DNA TGTGCCAGCAGCTTATCATACCAAGAGACCCAGTACTTC. Its protein is CASSLSYQETQYF.

The rearrangement links TRBV11-2 to TRBJ2-7; 7 bases are shared with TRBD1. The CDR3 has 12 residues. Germline assignment: CDR1 SGHAT and CDR2 FQNNGV. Losses at the gene ends were 5 bases for V and 6 bases for J; bases not matched to a gene: 4. The CDR3 nucleotides read TGTGCCAGCAGCCCGACAGGGATCGAGCAGTACTTC. This sequence encodes CASSPTGIEQYF.

V is TRBV7-2 and J is TRBJ2-5; TRBD2 matches 8 bases. With 3 bases clipped from V and 4 bases from J, the junction kept 7 bases outside the gene matches. CDR3 length: 15 residues. Germline CDR1 and CDR2: SGHTA and FQGNSA. The CDR3 sequence: CASSFTGGLRETQYF. CDR3 nucleotide sequence: TGTGCCAGCAGCTTCACGGGGGGGCTAAGAGAGACCCAGTACTTC.

J is TRBJ1-2 and V is TRBV6-2 or TRBV6-3; a possible D gene is TRBD1 (5 bases). The CDR3 runs 14 residues. V was clipped by 3 bases and J by 4 bases, with 12 bases between them. The germline gives CDR1 MNHEY, CDR2 SVGEGT. CDR3 region: CASSYRQHRYGYTF. CDR3 coding DNA: TGTGCCAGCAGTTATCGACAGCATCGCTATGGCTACACCTTC.

The CDR3 nucleotides read TGTGCCAGCAGCCCGAGACAGGGTTGGTCCTACGAGCAGTACTTC. This gives the protein CASSPRQGWSYEQYF. This chain connects TRBV28 to TRBJ2-7; 7 positions agree with TRBD1. Trimming took 6 bases from V and 1 from J; bases not matched to a gene: 9. In germline, CDR1 is MDHEN, CDR2 SYDVKM. The CDR3 runs 15 residues.

The chain carries TRBV11-1 and TRBJ2-3; TRBD2 matches 11 bases. V trimming: 1 base; J trimming: 8 bases; junction bases outside the gene matches: 8. CDR1 is SGHAT and CDR2 is FQDESV in the germline V gene (reference sequence). The CDR3 totals 16 residues. CDR3 in amino acids: CASSLGLAGGQGTQYF. The CDR3 nucleotides read TGTGCCAGCAGCTTAGGGCTAGCGGGGGGCCAGGGTACGCAGTATTTT.